The 9 T cell receptor beta chains below come from one sample, sequenced in a study of blood T cell repertoires in COVID-19. Assay: immunoSEQ multiplex PCR; the TCRdb copy retains only in-frame clones and omits some. The data contain some 390,000 clones, approximately 90% of them seen just once; the ten biggest clones take up more than 0.95%. Material for sequencing was PBMCs or T cells enriched from blood (not recorded which). These receptors came from a man aged 25 to 40 who had recovered from COVID-19.

The chain couples TRBV10-3 to TRBJ1-2; D is perhaps TRBD1 (6 bases). Trimming cost V 10 bases and J 8 bases, with 17 bases left between them. CDR1 is ENHRY and CDR2 is SYGVKD in the germline V gene. The CDR3 is made up of 12 amino acids. The CDR3 reads CATHFSGEGYTF. CDR3 nucleotides: TGTGCCACACACTTCTCAGGGGAAGGCTACACCTTC.

The rearrangement uses TRBV28 and TRBJ1-1; perhaps TRBD1 as D (6 bases). Germline CDR1 and CDR2: MDHEN and SYDVKM. Trimming stripped 7 bases from V and 3 bases from J, with 21 bases between. The CDR3 sequence is 16 residues long. In nucleotides, the CDR3 is TGTGCCAGCAACAGCGCAGGGGCGGTTAAGCACACTGAAGCTTTCTTT. Translation gives CASNSAGAVKHTEAFF.

This rearrangement joins TRBV7-9 to TRBJ2-7; TRBD1 might be the D (5 bases). Germline loops: CDR1 SEHNR, CDR2 FQNEAQ (reference sequence). The CDR3 spans 14 residues. V lost 5 bases and J lost 6, with 17 bases in between. The DNA of the CDR3 is TGTGCCAGCAGCCCCCCAGGGTTTTTTTCCGAGCAGTACTTC. Amino acids: CASSPPGFFSEQYF.

J is TRBJ2-1 and V is TRBV15; 13 bases match TRBD2. The CDR3 is 17 amino acids. J was trimmed by 2 bases and V by 3 bases; bases with no gene match: 4. In germline, CDR1 is LNHNV, CDR2 YYDKDF (reference sequence). CDR3 in amino acids: CATSSRLAGGTYNEQFF. The CDR3, as DNA: TGTGCCACCAGCAGCCGACTAGCGGGAGGAACCTACAATGAGCAGTTCTTC. The entire variable domain, with the rest obtained from reference TRBV15 and TRBJ2-1, is as follows: DAMVIQNPRYQVTQFGKPVTLSCSQTLNHNVMYWYQQKSSQAPKLLFHYYDKDFNNEADTPDNFQSRRPNTSFCFLDIRSPGLGDTAMYLCATSSRLAGGTYNEQFFGPGTRLTVL.

The chain recombines TRBV19 with TRBJ1-1; D is perhaps TRBD1 (5 bases). V lost 8 bases, J lost 3 bases, and 19 bases lay in between. The CDR3 is made up of 15 amino acids. Germline CDR1 LNHDA, CDR2 SQIVND (reference sequence). CDR3 sequence reads: CASWKWGAGDTEAFF. DNA for the CDR3: TGTGCCAGTTGGAAATGGGGCGCGGGGGACACTGAAGCTTTCTTT.

V and J are TRBV5-1 and TRBJ1-1; 9 bases line up with TRBD1. CDR3 length equals 15 residues. V shed 4 bases and J 2 bases; nucleotides not matched to a gene: 6. Germline V CDR1 and CDR2: SGHRS, YFSETQ. The CDR3 DNA reads as TGCGCCAGCAGCACGGGACAGGGTTTTAACACTGAAGCTTTCTTT. This gives the protein CASSTGQGFNTEAFF.

V is TRBV3-1 (or the pseudogene TRBV3-2) and J is TRBJ1-1; no firm D call. Germline V lookup: CDR1 LGHDT, CDR2 YNNKEL (reference sequence). CDR3 length: 15 residues. The ends were cut back, 2 bases at V and 4 bases at J, with 14 bases in the middle. The DNA of the CDR3 is TGTGCCAGCAGCCAATTTTGGGGAGGAGGCACTGAAGCTTTCTTT. Protein sequence: CASSQFWGGGTEAFF.

The chain employs TRBV11-2 and TRBJ2-5; D is uncertain. CDR1 and CDR2 from the germline V gene are SGHAT and FQNNGV. Trimming pared 5 bases from V and 5 bases from J, leaving 12 bases between. The CDR3 loop spans 13 amino acids. This CDR3 reads CASSRMSVETQYF. The CDR3 DNA is TGTGCCAGCAGCCGCATGTCGGTTGAGACCCAGTACTTC.

V and J are TRBV7-6 and TRBJ2-2; unclear D gene. CDR1 and CDR2 from the germline V gene are SGHVS and FNYEAQ. This CDR3 has 12 residues. V was trimmed by 5 bases and J by 6 bases, leaving 7 bases between them. As DNA, the CDR3 is TGTGCCAGCAGCGATACAGCCGGGGAGCTGTTTTTT. This codes for CASSDTAGELFF.